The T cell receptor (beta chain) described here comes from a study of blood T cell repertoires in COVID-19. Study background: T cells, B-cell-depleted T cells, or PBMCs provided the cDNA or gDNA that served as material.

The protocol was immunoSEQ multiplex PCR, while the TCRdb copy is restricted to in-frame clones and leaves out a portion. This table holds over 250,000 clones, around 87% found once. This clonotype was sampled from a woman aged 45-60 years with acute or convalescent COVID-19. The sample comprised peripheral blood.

For the CDR3, the DNA is TGTGCCAGCAGCTTCCGGGACAGGGCACTCTACGAGCAGTACTTC. Amino acids: CASSFRDRALYEQYF. The gene calls are TRBV7-2 and TRBJ2-7; 9 bases are a match to TRBD1. Germline values: CDR1 SGHTA, CDR2 FQGNSA. The V segment lost 3 bases and the J segment 3 bases; nucleotides outside the gene matches: 6. The CDR3 extends over 15 amino acids.